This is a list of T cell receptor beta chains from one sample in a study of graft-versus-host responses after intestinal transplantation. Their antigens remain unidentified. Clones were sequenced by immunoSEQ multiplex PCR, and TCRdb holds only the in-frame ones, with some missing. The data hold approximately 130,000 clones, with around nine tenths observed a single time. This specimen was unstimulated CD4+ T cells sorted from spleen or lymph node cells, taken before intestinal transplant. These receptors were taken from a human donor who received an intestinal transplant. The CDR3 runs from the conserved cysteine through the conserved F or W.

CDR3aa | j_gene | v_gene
CASSSGQGTYEQYF | TRBJ2-7 | TRBV5-4
CASSIGTGNQPQHF | TRBJ1-5 | TRBV19
CSVASGTGTTEAFF | TRBJ1-1 | TRBV29-1
CASSLVYTEAFF | TRBJ1-1 | TRBV11-2
CASSVAQTLNYGYTF | TRBJ1-2 | TRBV9
CASRKTESYGYTF | TRBJ1-2 | TRBV19
CASSFGRGPEAFF | TRBJ1-1 | TRBV5-1
CASSIKWENTEAFF | TRBJ1-1 | TRBV19
CASSSGRGLLTDTQYF | TRBJ2-3 | TRBV5-5
CASSLGKSFLETQYF | TRBJ2-5 | TRBV5-6
CASSLSIPGQGAKDTQYF | TRBJ2-3 | TRBV2
CASSGTSGGSRQETQYF | TRBJ2-5 | TRBV5-1
CASSSLRTLNEQFF | TRBJ2-1 | TRBV5-4
CASSVGDDSGNTIYF | TRBJ1-3 | TRBV9
CASKRETGGSVGEFF | TRBJ2-1 | TRBV2
CASALGGLAGELFF | TRBJ2-2 | TRBV12-5
CASRGGVETQYF | TRBJ2-5 | TRBV25-1
CASSQEPGEQFF | TRBJ2-1 | TRBV4-1
CARVGRQGDNSPLHF | TRBJ1-6 | TRBV6-1
CASSDRVHTEAFF | TRBJ1-1 | TRBV10-1
CASKGQGNQPQHF | TRBJ1-5 | TRBV6-1
CASSSSGSYNEQFF | TRBJ2-1 | TRBV5-4
CSVDARGSGTDTQYF | TRBJ2-3 | TRBV29-1
CASRDRNTGELFF | TRBJ2-2 | TRBV5-8
CASSHRYNSYNEQFF | TRBJ2-1 | TRBV14
CASSLGGSGGIYNEQFF | TRBJ2-1 | TRBV5-1
CASKTAPMAGGSYNEQFF | TRBJ2-1 | TRBV5-1
CASSQRHRPYEQYF | TRBJ2-7 | TRBV11-1
CASAGQFHEQFF | TRBJ2-1 | TRBV19
CASSTSPGQPYGYTF | TRBJ1-2 | TRBV11-2
CASSHGTLGSTEAFF | TRBJ1-1 | TRBV9
CASSLDPRAGNTIYF | TRBJ1-3 | TRBV5-1
CASSPRAREQFF | TRBJ2-1 | TRBV7-8
CASSGQAPTYEQYF | TRBJ2-7 | TRBV19
CASSIDYRGRGPLHF | TRBJ1-6 | TRBV19
CASSFEGFGTLHF | TRBJ1-6 | TRBV5-4
CASSSWGSEQYF | TRBJ2-7 | TRBV6-1
CASSSPGGPSTDTQYF | TRBJ2-3 | TRBV28
CASSLERNTGELFF | TRBJ2-2 | TRBV5-1
CASSLDRGYGYTF | TRBJ1-2 | TRBV11-3
CASSAITEAFF | TRBJ1-1 | TRBV25-1
CASSVPGGSTDTQYF | TRBJ2-3 | TRBV9
CASREGAALAKNIQYF | TRBJ2-4 | TRBV5-1
CASSPPGAAGELFF | TRBJ2-2 | TRBV18
CASSFTLAAQETQYF | TRBJ2-5 | TRBV5-1
CASSKPGATNEKLFF | TRBJ1-4 | TRBV4-1
CASSLGQGPIQYF | TRBJ2-4 | TRBV5-1
CASRNRDGYTF | TRBJ1-2 | TRBV6-5
CASRIDREAFF | TRBJ1-1 | TRBV6-5
CASSPGTVPRVGELFF | TRBJ2-2 | TRBV7-7
CASSIAWGAKNYGYTF | TRBJ1-2 | TRBV19
CASSYGGRGETQYF | TRBJ2-5 | TRBV6-6
CASGLVLGWSGQMNEQYF | TRBJ2-7 | TRBV12-5
CASRGTENSPLHF | TRBJ1-6 | TRBV5-1
CASSMGLQETQYF | TRBJ2-5 | TRBV19